The 30 T cell receptor beta chains reported below all come from one sample, sequenced in a study of shared clonotypes between healthy human individuals. Generated by immunoSEQ multiplex PCR, the TCRdb table keeps only in-frame clones and is missing some. The table has 1.4 million to 1.5 million clones, roughly 95% seen once; the top ten hold about 1.2%. What was sequenced was naive CD4+ T cells sorted from blood. This sample's subset: CD45RA+ positively selected. The receptors shown here come from a man in his thirties or forties in good health.

This clone was picked up one time. The V and J genes are TRBV19 and TRBJ2-1, with D unclear. Germline CDR1 and CDR2: LNHDA and SQIVND (reference sequence). The CDR3 loop spans 11 amino acids. The V end was cut by 4 bases, the J end by 9 bases, with 7 bases between. The CDR3 loop reads CASSKVGEQFF. The DNA of the CDR3 is TGTGCCAGTAGTAAGGTGGGTGAGCAGTTCTTC. The whole variable domain, remainder taken from reference TRBV19 and TRBJ2-1, is DGGITQSPKYLFRKEGQNVTLSCEQNLNHDAMYWYRQDPGQGLRLIYYSQIVNDFQKGDIAEGYSVSREKKESFPLTVTSAQKNPTAFYLCASSKVGEQFFGPGTRLTVL.

The chain recombines TRBV7-2 with TRBJ1-1; 7 nucleotides align to TRBD1. The CDR3 covers 16 residues. Germline V gene sequence: CDR1 SGHTA, CDR2 FQGNSA. The trim removed 5 bases at V and 10 bases at J, leaving 19 bases unmatched. This CDR3 is CASSASEIHRGTGAFF. CDR3 nucleotides: TGTGCCAGCAGCGCCTCGGAAATTCACAGGGGTACGGGAGCTTTCTTT.

The chain is built from TRBV10-3 and TRBJ2-5; D uncertain. The CDR3 is 13 residues long. V was trimmed by 3 bases and J by 3 bases, leaving 8 bases between them. Per germline, CDR1 ENHRY and CDR2 SYGVKD. The CDR3 is CAISDTDKETQYF. The DNA of the CDR3 is TGTGCCATCAGTGATACAGATAAAGAGACCCAGTACTTC.

This clone came up once. V gene TRBV19 combines with J gene TRBJ1-5; tentatively, D is TRBD1 (5 bases). The CDR3 has 14 amino acids. Germline loops: CDR1 LNHDA, CDR2 SQIVND (reference sequence). V lost 3 bases and J 10 bases, leaving 16 bases between the germline ends. CDR3 in amino acids: CASSMGGLTAPQHF. Here the CDR3 DNA reads TGTGCCAGTAGTATGGGCGGACTGACAGCCCCCCAGCATTTT.

The chain recombines TRBV27 with TRBJ1-5; possibly TRBD1 for D (5 bases). Germline V gene sequence: CDR1 MNHEY, CDR2 SMNVEV (reference sequence). V was clipped by 8 bases and J by 4 bases, with 12 bases between them. The CDR3 totals 13 residues. In DNA form, the CDR3 reads TGTGCCAGCGGTGGTAGGGGAAATCAGCCCCAGCATTTT. The encoded protein is CASGGRGNQPQHF.

The gene calls are TRBV6-1 and TRBJ2-1, with TRBD2 identical over 12 bases. CDR3 size: 16 residues. The V segment lost 4 bases and the J segment 6 bases; nucleotides outside the gene matches: 7. From germline, CDR1 is MNHNS and CDR2 SASEGT. CDR3 protein: CASSGPLAGGPNEQFF. The CDR3 DNA is TGTGCCAGCAGTGGACCACTAGCGGGAGGCCCCAATGAGCAGTTCTTC.

This clone was picked up one time. V usage is TRBV29-1 and J usage is TRBJ2-2; possibly TRBD2 for D (5 bases). This CDR3 is built from 15 residues. Trimming took off 3 bases at V and 5 bases at J, with 16 bases between the two ends. CDR1 SQVTM and CDR2 ANQGSEA come from the germline V gene. CDR3 in DNA: TGCAGCGTTGATAGGGTTGGAGGAGGAACCGGGGAGCTGTTTTTT. This gives the protein CSVDRVGGGTGELFF.

The rearrangement links TRBV25-1 to TRBJ1-1; a weak D match, TRBD1 (5 bases). Trimming cost V 3 bases and J 8 bases, with 16 bases left between them. From germline, CDR1 is MGHDK and CDR2 SYGVNS. This CDR3 region has 14 residues. The CDR3 region is CASSDTYVGAEAFF. CDR3 nucleotide sequence: TGTGCCAGCAGTGATACCTATGTCGGGGCGGAAGCTTTCTTT. Full variable domain (remainder filled in from reference TRBV25-1 and TRBJ1-1): EADIYQTPRYLVIGTGKKITLECSQTMGHDKMYWYQQDPGMELHLIHYSYGVNSTEKGDLSSESTVSRIRTEHFPLTLESARPSHTSQYLCASSDTYVGAEAFFGQGTRLTVV.

This sequence joins TRBV19 and TRBJ2-7, with TRBD2 matching over 9 bases. The V gene's germline CDR1 is LNHDA and CDR2 SQIVND (reference sequence). The CDR3 runs 15 residues. After removal of 10 bases from V and 0 bases from J, the junction contained 10 bases not matched to a gene. CDR3 residues: CATKKSGRSSYEQYF. CDR3 nucleotides: TGTGCCACGAAGAAAAGCGGGAGGTCCTCCTACGAGCAGTACTTC.

The chain is built from TRBV7-6 and TRBJ2-1, with D hard to call. The CDR3 length is 14 residues. The germline V gene has CDR1 SGHVS and CDR2 FNYEAQ. Trimming took 0 bases from V and 5 from J, leaving 8 bases between them. The CDR3 here is CASSLARGNNEQFF. CDR3 nucleotide sequence: TGTGCCAGCAGCTTAGCGCGTGGGAACAATGAGCAGTTCTTC.

Notes on this clone: Different DNA sequences within this sample yield the same CDR3. The chain couples TRBV9 to TRBJ2-1, with D possibly TRBD2 on 5 matching bases. Deletions cut 0 bases from V and 4 bases from J, with 11 bases between. CDR1 is SGDLS and CDR2 is YYNGEE in the germline V gene. The CDR3 length is 15 residues. This CDR3 reads CASSVGGGGYNEQFF. In DNA, the CDR3 is TGTGCCAGCAGCGTAGGCGGCGGAGGATACAATGAGCAGTTCTTC.

This rearrangement joins TRBV10-2 to TRBJ2-1; 9 bases fit TRBD1. There are 15 residues in the CDR3. Germline V CDR1 and CDR2: WSHSY, SAAADI. The ends lost 6 bases at V and 4 bases at J; junction bases unmatched: 7. The CDR3: CASRPRDRDYNEQFF. The CDR3, as DNA: TGCGCCAGCAGGCCACGGGACAGGGATTACAATGAGCAGTTCTTC.

In this sample, this clone turned up a few times. The J gene is TRBJ1-3, the V gene TRBV6-1; no definite D call. This CDR3 is 17 amino acids long. V was cut by 4 bases and J by 0 bases, with 16 bases left in between. Looked up from germline, CDR1 is MNHNS and CDR2 is SASEGT. The CDR3 bases are TGTGCCAGCAGTGTGGGCCAAGGGAGATTCTCTGGAAACACCATATATTTT. Protein sequence: CASSVGQGRFSGNTIYF.

The V and J genes are TRBV28 and TRBJ1-1; TRBD1 matches 8 bases. The trim removed 8 bases at V and 1 base at J, leaving 6 bases unmatched. The CDR3 is made up of 14 amino acids. The germline gives CDR1 MDHEN, CDR2 SYDVKM. CDR3 nucleotide sequence: TGTGCCAGCCCCCCCGGGACAGGGAACACTGAAGCTTTCTTT. Translation gives CASPPGTGNTEAFF. Full variable domain (outside the CDR3, taken from reference TRBV28 and TRBJ1-1): DVKVTQSSRYLVKRTGEKVFLECVQDMDHENMFWYRQDPGLGLRLIYFSYDVKMKEKGDIPEGYSVSREKKERFSLILESASTNQTSMYLCASPPGTGNTEAFFGQGTRLTVV.

This clone was observed a single time. The chain uses TRBV14 and TRBJ2-5; no definite D call. The CDR3 consists of 12 residues. Germline V gene sequence: CDR1 SGHDN, CDR2 FVKESK. The V gene lost 7 bases and the J gene lost 5 bases, with 11 bases spanning the gap. The CDR3 DNA is TGTGCCAGCAAAAAGGCGGCGGAGACCCAGTACTTC. It codes for CASKKAAETQYF.

The rearrangement uses TRBV7-3 and TRBJ2-1; no clear D gene. Germline CDR1 SGHTA, CDR2 FQGTGA. This CDR3 region has 13 residues. With 4 bases removed from V and 7 bases from J, the gap between germline ends came to 11 bases. The CDR3 region is CASSSPGGNEQFF. The CDR3 bases are TGTGCCAGCAGCTCCCCGGGTGGTAATGAGCAGTTCTTC.

The rearrangement joins TRBV21-1 to TRBJ2-7; no check of the table's D call, TRBD1, against the DNA was made. TRBV21-1 is deemed a pseudogene. This CDR3 spans 15 amino acids. The CDR3 reads CASSTLDRGQDEQYF. CDR3 bases: TGTGCCAGCAGCACCCTGGACAGGGGTCAAGACGAGCAGTACTTC.

The chain joins TRBV18 to TRBJ1-5; D gene ambiguous. The CDR3 covers 15 residues. V shed 4 bases and J shed 3 bases, with 13 bases lying between them. Germline CDR1 and CDR2: KGHSH and LQKENI. The DNA of the CDR3 is TGTGCCAGCTCACTCAAAGCTGCTGTCAATCAGCCCCAGCATTTT. This encodes CASSLKAAVNQPQHF.

This chain links TRBV19 with TRBJ2-1; 8 nucleotides line up with TRBD1. The CDR3 has 16 residues. With 6 bases clipped from V and 4 bases from J, the junction kept 11 bases outside the gene matches. Germline lookup yields CDR1 LNHDA and CDR2 SQIVND (reference sequence). The CDR3 loop is CASRPNYRGEYNEQFF. In DNA, the CDR3 is TGTGCCAGTAGGCCTAACTACAGGGGGGAGTACAATGAGCAGTTCTTC.

V gene TRBV28 combines with J gene TRBJ2-7; D possibly uses TRBD1 or TRBD2 (5 bases each). Germline lookup yields CDR1 MDHEN and CDR2 SYDVKM. The V end was cut by 6 bases, the J end by 1 base, with 16 bases between. CDR3 length: 15 residues. The CDR3 protein is CASRGVGPGSYEQYF. CDR3 nucleotides: TGTGCCAGCAGGGGAGTGGGGCCCGGGTCCTACGAGCAGTACTTC.

This clone was observed once. This sequence joins TRBV5-4 and TRBJ2-2, with TRBD2 identical over 10 bases. Unmatched junction bases numbered 7, after V lost 4 bases and J lost 7 bases. The germline gives CDR1 SGHNT, CDR2 YYREEE (reference sequence). The CDR3 runs to 15 residues. The CDR3 sequence: CASSPSGSYDGELFF. CDR3 nucleotide sequence: TGTGCCAGCAGCCCTAGCGGGAGTTATGACGGGGAGCTGTTTTTT.

The chain uses TRBV30 and TRBJ1-1, with D possibly matching TRBD1 (5 bases). With 3 bases removed from V and 5 bases from J, the gap between germline ends came to 13 bases. Germline V lookup: CDR1 GTSNPN, CDR2 SVGIG (reference sequence). The CDR3 is 13 amino acids. Here the CDR3 DNA reads TGTGCCTGGAGGGGGCTCCTGGGGACTGAAGCTTTCTTT. Residues: CAWRGLLGTEAFF.

The chain carries TRBV18 and TRBJ1-4, with D uncertain. The CDR3 runs to 16 residues. The V gene lost 3 bases and the J gene lost 0 bases, with 11 bases spanning the gap. Germline V lookup: CDR1 KGHSH, CDR2 LQKENI. CDR3 amino acids: CASSPVVPSTNEKLFF. CDR3 nucleotide sequence: TGTGCCAGCTCACCGGTAGTCCCCTCAACTAATGAAAAACTGTTTTTT.

The chain uses TRBV7-8 and TRBJ2-5, with TRBD1 matching over 8 bases. J was trimmed by 3 bases and V by 11 bases; bases with no gene match: 14. Germline V gene lookup returns CDR1 SGHVS and CDR2 FQNEAQ. The CDR3 length is 15 residues. CDR3 loop: CAGRRWDRRKETQYF. The CDR3 DNA follows: TGTGCCGGAAGGAGGTGGGACAGGCGTAAAGAGACCCAGTACTTC.

The genes are TRBV5-1 and TRBJ1-4; D unclear. Per germline, CDR1 SGHRS and CDR2 YFSETQ. The CDR3 loop spans 16 amino acids. The V end lost 0 bases, the J end lost 5 bases, and 14 bases lay between the germline ends. The CDR3 sequence is CASSLAPTPANEKLFF. CDR3 nucleotides: TGCGCCAGCAGCTTGGCACCGACACCCGCAAATGAAAAACTGTTTTTT.

This sequence joins TRBV6-5 and TRBJ2-7, with D possibly matching TRBD1 (5 bases). The CDR3 has 15 amino acids. Per the germline V gene, CDR1 is MNHEY and CDR2 is SVGAGI. V was cut by 0 bases and J by 3 bases, with 12 bases left in between. For the CDR3, the DNA is TGTGCCAGCAGTTACTCGGCACAGGAAAACTACGAGCAGTACTTC. It codes for CASSYSAQENYEQYF.

This chain uses TRBV6-6 with TRBJ1-3; D is uncertain. Germline V CDR1 and CDR2: MNHNY, SVGAGI (reference sequence). This CDR3 region has 14 residues. The V and J ends lost 2 bases and 4 bases respectively, with 9 bases between them. Here the CDR3 DNA reads TGTGCCAGCAGTTACGGCCAATACGGAAACACCATATATTTT. It specifies CASSYGQYGNTIYF.

This chain uses TRBV7-9 with TRBJ1-5; TRBD1 agrees at 7 bases. The germline V gene encodes CDR1 SEHNR and CDR2 FQNEAQ (reference sequence). The CDR3 runs to 14 residues. V lost 5 bases to trimming and J lost 6 bases; unmatched junction nucleotides: 7. The DNA of the CDR3 is TGTGCCAGCAGCCCTGACAGGGCTGGTCAGCCCCAGCATTTT. Its translation: CASSPDRAGQPQHF.

Points on this clone: This CDR3 is also generated by other DNA sequences in the sample. The gene calls are TRBV5-1 and TRBJ2-7; D is uncertain. The CDR3 has 11 residues. The V gene's germline CDR1 is SGHRS and CDR2 YFSETQ. V was pared by 4 bases and J by 3 bases, with 5 bases between. The CDR3 DNA follows: TGCGCCAGCAGCCTTAACTACGAGCAGTACTTC. Translated, it gives CASSLNYEQYF. Drawing the rest from reference TRBV5-1 and TRBJ2-7, the complete variable domain is KAGVTQTPRYLIKTRGQQVTLSCSPISGHRSVSWYQQTPGQGLQFLFEYFSETQRNKGNFPGRFSGRQFSNSRSEMNVSTLELGDSALYLCASSLNYEQYFGPGTRLTVT.

Remarks on this clone: The junction differs from germline at one of its ends, possibly a read error. CDR3 coding DNA: TGTGCCAGCAGTTTGGAGCAGGGGATACTCGGAAACACCATATATTTT. Amino acid sequence: CASSLEQGILGNTIYF. V and J are TRBV5-6 and TRBJ1-3, with D tentatively TRBD1 (6 bases). Germline V gives CDR1 SGHDT, CDR2 YYEEEE. The CDR3 length is 16 residues.